The 25 T cell receptor beta chains below come from one sample, sequenced in a study of Graves' ophthalmopathy and Graves' hyperthyroidism. Amplification of the TCR beta CDR3 regions used RNA transcripts (as template). Amplification began with first-round RT-PCR using HTBI primers, then second-round multiplex PCR was performed. TCRdb re-derived calls from the multiplex PCR reads in MiXCR, one entry per CDR3 protein. The sample carries a few hundred thousand distinct CDR3 sequences, less than 20% recorded once. Input material: peripheral blood. Receptors originate from a young woman with stable Graves' hyperthyroidism.

J is TRBJ1-6 and V is TRBV12-3 or TRBV12-4; D perhaps matches TRBD1 (5 bases). This CDR3 region has 18 residues. Trimming left V 1 base short and J 6 bases short, with 19 bases between. The CDR3: CASSLDVGGVGVNSPLHF. The CDR3 bases are TGTGCCAGCAGTTTAGACGTTGGAGGGGTCGGGGTTAATTCACCCCTCCACTTT.

This clonotype has ten or more counts. The V and J genes are TRBV12-3 or TRBV12-4 and TRBJ2-7; either TRBD1 or TRBD2 may supply D (6 bases each). The CDR3 covers 14 residues. V gave up 6 bases and J gave up 2 bases, with 14 bases separating them. In DNA, the CDR3 is TGTGCCAGCAGCCTCGTGGGGGGCCCCTACGAGCAGTACTTC. This translates into CASSLVGGPYEQYF.

In its sample, this clonotype was seen many times. The DNA of the CDR3 is TGTGCCAGCAGTTACTATGGGCCCGGGGAGCTGTTTTTT. This gives the protein CASSYYGPGELFF. This sequence joins TRBV6-2 or TRBV6-3 and TRBJ2-2; no firm D call. The V end was cut by 1 base, the J end by 6 bases, with 6 bases between. Looked up from germline, CDR1 is MNHEY and CDR2 is SVGEGT. The CDR3 is 13 residues long.

This clonotype was picked up many times. The rearrangement uses TRBV6-1 and TRBJ2-7; 10 bases agree with TRBD2. The CDR3 is 16 amino acids. J lost 0 bases, V lost 6 bases, and 8 bases had no gene match. CDR1 is MNHNS and CDR2 is SASEGT in the germline V gene. The CDR3 nucleotides read TGTGCCAGCAGCTCCGCTAGCGGGGGCCTCTCCTACGAGCAGTACTTC. Translating gives CASSSASGGLSYEQYF.

The chain carries TRBV5-4 and TRBJ2-2; weak D call: TRBD1 (6 bases). CDR1 is SGHNT, CDR2 YYREEE, per germline (reference sequence). V lost 0 bases and J 4 bases, leaving 10 bases between the germline ends. The CDR3 contains 15 residues. Here the CDR3 reads CASSLDQGITGELFF. CDR3 coding DNA: TGTGCCAGCAGCTTGGACCAGGGGATCACCGGGGAGCTGTTTTTT.

The chain combines TRBV27 with TRBJ2-7, with 8 bases identical to TRBD1. V was clipped by 7 bases and J by 5 bases; unmatched bases: 10. The CDR3 length is 14 residues. Per the germline V gene, CDR1 is MNHEY and CDR2 is SMNVEV (reference sequence). The DNA of the CDR3 is TGTGCCAGCACCTCCGGGACAGGAGGGAACGAGCAGTACTTC. It translates to CASTSGTGGNEQYF.

This clonotype was counted many times. The chain employs TRBV7-8 and TRBJ2-5; D is possibly TRBD1 or TRBD2 (6 bases each). The V gene lost 5 bases and the J gene lost 5 bases, with 15 bases spanning the gap. Germline V gene sequence: CDR1 SGHVS, CDR2 FQNEAQ. This CDR3 region has 14 residues. The chain's CDR3 is CASSPEGGWETQYF. The CDR3, as DNA: TGTGCCAGCAGCCCCGAGGGGGGCTGGGAGACCCAGTACTTC.

This clonotype was counted many times. A read error may explain this, as a much larger clone is one base away. The chain uses TRBV28 and TRBJ1-6, with 9 positions matching TRBD1. Germline assignment: CDR1 MDHEN and CDR2 SYDVKM. The CDR3 runs 14 residues. The CDR3 loop reads CASRAQGANSLLHF. The CDR3 nucleotides are TGTGCCAGCAGAGCACAGGGGGCCAATTCACTCCTCCACTTT.

The V call is TRBV3-1, the J call TRBJ1-2; D perhaps matches TRBD1 (6 bases). The CDR3 is 15 amino acids. The V and J ends lost 6 bases and 4 bases respectively, with 18 bases between them. Germline V gene sequence: CDR1 LGHDT, CDR2 YNNKEL (reference sequence). CDR3 region: CASSLRDTYLYGYTF. Written as DNA, the CDR3 is TGTGCCAGCAGTCTCCGGGACACCTACCTCTATGGCTACACCTTC.

This clonotype has ten or more counts. The chain recombines TRBV6-2 or TRBV6-3 with TRBJ1-1, with 12 bases lining up with TRBD1. The CDR3 has 15 amino acids. CDR1 is MNHEY and CDR2 is SVGEGT in the germline V gene. The ends lost 7 bases at V and 1 base at J; junction bases unmatched: 4. CDR3 region: CASKPGQGANTEAFF. Here the CDR3 DNA reads TGTGCCAGCAAACCGGGACAGGGGGCGAACACTGAAGCTTTCTTT.

This clonotype was picked up many times. The rearrangement links TRBV20-1 to TRBJ1-5; D possibly corresponds to TRBD1 (5 bases). V was pared by 6 bases and J by 0 bases, with 15 bases between. The CDR3 is 15 residues long. Germline V gene lookup returns CDR1 DFQATT and CDR2 SNEGSKA (reference sequence). CDR3 nucleotide sequence: TGCAGTGCCCTCAGTGCGGGGGATAGCAATCAGCCCCAGCATTTT. This codes for CSALSAGDSNQPQHF.

Ten or more counts support this clonotype. J is TRBJ1-2 and V is TRBV19; TRBD1 matches 7 bases. Germline V gene data show CDR1 as LNHDA and CDR2 as SQIVND (reference sequence). Trimming cost V 5 bases and J 0 bases; bases outside gene matches: 6. The CDR3 runs 15 residues. The CDR3 DNA reads TGTGCCAGTAGTCTCCGACAGGGCTCTAACTATGGCTACACCTTC. Translated: CASSLRQGSNYGYTF.

This clonotype was detected many times. The chain joins TRBV7-2 to TRBJ1-6; 7 bases match TRBD1. This CDR3 has 18 amino acids. V gave up 0 bases and J gave up 5 bases; unmatched junction bases: 10. Looked up from germline, CDR1 is SGHTA and CDR2 is FQGNSA. The CDR3 loop is CASSLALGQARNNSPLHF. The CDR3 DNA reads as TGTGCCAGCAGCTTAGCCCTCGGACAGGCCAGGAATAATTCACCCCTCCACTTT.

In its sample, this clonotype was seen many times. This rearrangement joins TRBV15 to TRBJ1-5; possible D gene TRBD1, 6 bases. Germline V gene data show CDR1 as LNHNV and CDR2 as YYDKDF (reference sequence). The CDR3 totals 17 residues. Trimming took 0 bases from V and 5 from J, leaving 17 bases between them. CDR3 protein: CATSRDYTGKSDQPQHF. The CDR3 DNA reads TGTGCCACCAGCAGAGACTATACAGGGAAGTCTGATCAGCCCCAGCATTTT.

The chain couples TRBV29-1 to TRBJ1-6; 11 bases align to TRBD1. Germline CDR1 reads SQVTM; CDR2 reads ANQGSEA. The CDR3 is made up of 20 amino acids. With 4 bases clipped from V and 8 bases from J, the junction kept 22 bases outside the gene matches. The CDR3 nucleotides read TGCAGCGTTGGCCTGCCCCGGGACAGGGGGAAAGTTGGATCCGATTCACCCCTCCACTTT. Translation: CSVGLPRDRGKVGSDSPLHF.

This clonotype was detected only a few times. J is TRBJ2-7 and V is TRBV3-1; D is undetermined. Germline values: CDR1 LGHDT, CDR2 YNNKEL (reference sequence). Trimming shortened V by 1 base and J by 3 bases, and 10 bases separated the two germline ends. The CDR3 has 14 amino acids. The CDR3 bases are TGTGCCAGCAGCCAAGCGGGCGCAAGCTACGAGCAGTACTTC. The encoded protein is CASSQAGASYEQYF.

This clonotype was detected only a few times. J is TRBJ1-1 and V is TRBV3-1; D remains ambiguous. V lost 2 bases and J lost 0, with 7 bases in between. Germline lookup yields CDR1 LGHDT and CDR2 YNNKEL (reference sequence). This CDR3 has 14 residues. CDR3 in amino acids: CASSQKYMNTEAFF. CDR3 DNA sequence: TGTGCCAGCAGCCAAAAATACATGAACACTGAAGCTTTCTTT.

This clonotype came up many times. V is TRBV7-2 and J is TRBJ2-5, with 10 bases identical to TRBD1. From germline, CDR1 is SGHTA and CDR2 FQGNSA. This CDR3 has 15 residues. With 3 bases clipped from V and 5 bases from J, the junction kept 6 bases outside the gene matches. The DNA for the CDR3 is TGTGCCAGCAGCTTCCGACAGGGGGCGCGGGAGACCCAGTACTTC. Protein: CASSFRQGARETQYF.

In its sample, this clonotype was seen many times. The chain joins TRBV15 to TRBJ1-5; D gene unclear. The germline CDR1 and CDR2 sequences are LNHNV and YYDKDF (reference sequence). The CDR3 length is 13 residues. Between the trimmed V and J ends, which lost 5 bases and 3 bases, there was a span of 8 bases. CDR3 amino acids: CATSWTLNQPQHF. The DNA of the CDR3 is TGTGCCACCAGCTGGACTCTCAATCAGCCCCAGCATTTT.

The chain links TRBV4-1 to TRBJ1-1; a weak D match, TRBD1 (5 bases). From germline, CDR1 is MGHRA and CDR2 YSYEKL. Trimming took off 0 bases at V and 4 bases at J, with 12 bases between the two ends. The CDR3 is 15 residues long. CDR3 residues: CASSQDETASTEAFF. The CDR3 DNA follows: TGCGCCAGCAGCCAAGACGAGACAGCTTCCACTGAAGCTTTCTTT.

At least ten counts were recorded for this clonotype. V is TRBV10-3 and J is TRBJ1-2; maybe TRBD1 (6 bases). V dropped 7 bases and J dropped 6 bases, with 12 bases sitting between them. The CDR3 length is 12 residues. From germline, CDR1 is ENHRY and CDR2 SYGVKD. The CDR3 nucleotides read TGTGCCATCAAAGACAGGTTGGATGGCTACACCTTC. Translation gives CAIKDRLDGYTF.

In nucleotides, the CDR3 is TGTGCCAGCAGGGCAGGGTACTCTAATTCACCCCTCCACTTT. This codes for CASRAGYSNSPLHF. The chain employs TRBV12-3 or TRBV12-4 and TRBJ1-6, with D possibly matching TRBD1 (5 bases). CDR3 length: 14 amino acids. Trimming shortened V by 6 bases and J by 6 bases, and 12 bases separated the two germline ends.

The chain couples TRBV6-2 or TRBV6-3 to TRBJ2-7, with D perhaps TRBD1 (5 bases). CDR1 and CDR2 (germline): MNHEY, SVGEGT. The CDR3 runs to 14 residues. Trimming stripped 0 bases from V and 5 bases from J, with 11 bases between. The CDR3 DNA follows: TGTGCCAGCAGTTACTCAAAGGGGAACCACGAGCAGTACTTC. Its translation is CASSYSKGNHEQYF.

This clonotype was recorded at least ten times. The chain links TRBV7-8 to TRBJ2-7, with a possible D match to TRBD1 (6 bases). This CDR3 is built from 13 residues. Trimming removed 5 bases at V and 2 bases at J, with 10 bases between. Germline V gene sequence: CDR1 SGHVS, CDR2 FQNEAQ. The DNA of the CDR3 is TGTGCCAGCAGCCTGCGGACAGCCTACGAGCAGTACTTC. As protein: CASSLRTAYEQYF.

This clonotype was counted at least ten times. The chain couples TRBV9 to TRBJ1-2, with D tentatively TRBD1 (6 bases). The germline CDR1 and CDR2 sequences are SGDLS and YYNGEE. V was shortened by 2 bases and J by 8 bases, with 10 bases between the two germline ends. CDR3 length: 12 amino acids. The CDR3 protein is CASSVGGLGYTF. As DNA, the CDR3 is TGTGCCAGCAGCGTCGGGGGCTTGGGCTACACCTTC.